The next 25 T cell receptor beta chains were all read from a single sample in a study of shared clonotypes between healthy human individuals. Profiling relied on immunoSEQ multiplex PCR, and the TCRdb table lists in-frame clones only, not all of them. The repertoire includes more than 2,000,000 clones, approximately 93% of them detected once, and 0.35% to 0.5% sits in the top ten. The sequenced material came from naive CD4+ T cells from PBMCs. The subset denotes: CD45RA+ positively selected. The receptors were gathered from a man younger than 30 in good health. Some clones in this sample may be carry-over from other donors' samples.

Only one count was recorded for this clone. The chain employs TRBV5-1 and TRBJ2-7; D is ambiguous. CDR3 length: 15 residues. The V and J ends lost 1 base and 3 bases respectively, with 14 bases between them. CDR1 SGHRS and CDR2 YFSETQ come from the germline V gene. CDR3 residues: CASSLRAESIYEQYF. DNA for the CDR3: TGCGCCAGCAGCTTGAGGGCCGAATCCATCTACGAGCAGTACTTC.

The table lists this clone with a count of one. CDR3 residues: CSVSHRALETQYF. CDR3 nucleotides: TGCAGCGTTTCCCACAGGGCATTGGAGACCCAGTACTTC. The chain couples TRBV29-1 to TRBJ2-5; perhaps TRBD1 as D (6 bases). CDR3 length equals 13 residues. Germline loops: CDR1 SQVTM, CDR2 ANQGSEA. V dropped 5 bases and J dropped 5 bases, with 15 bases sitting between them.

This clone was observed once. The gene calls are TRBV28 and TRBJ1-2; D remains unclear. The germline CDR1 and CDR2 sequences are MDHEN and SYDVKM. This CDR3 is built from 14 residues. The V end lost 3 bases, the J end lost 7 bases, and 15 bases lay between the germline ends. The CDR3 sequence: CASSFALTEGGYTF. For the CDR3, the DNA is TGTGCCAGCAGTTTCGCCCTAACAGAGGGTGGCTACACCTTC.

This sequence joins TRBV6-5 and TRBJ2-5; D remains ambiguous. Trimming took off 4 bases at V and 4 bases at J, with 19 bases between the two ends. The CDR3 is made up of 16 amino acids. The germline CDR1 and CDR2 sequences are MNHEY and SVGAGI. CDR3 in amino acids: CASSSPGMSFPETQYF. For the CDR3, the DNA is TGTGCCAGCAGTTCCCCCGGTATGAGTTTTCCAGAGACCCAGTACTTC.

This clone occurred once. The CDR3 sequence: CASSPRVAVTYNEQFF. In DNA form, the CDR3 reads TGTGCCAGCAGCCCCCGGGTAGCGGTAACCTACAATGAGCAGTTCTTC. The J gene is TRBJ2-1, the V gene TRBV7-2; the D gene is possibly TRBD2 (6 bases). The V and J ends lost 5 bases and 2 bases respectively, with 16 bases between them. The V gene's germline CDR1 is SGHTA and CDR2 FQGNSA. The CDR3 is 16 amino acids.

The CDR3 loop is CASSSQGAGTEAFF. CDR3 nucleotide sequence: TGTGCCAGCAGCTCCCAGGGGGCAGGCACTGAAGCTTTCTTT. V and J are TRBV7-2 and TRBJ1-1, with 8 bases matching TRBD1. Germline CDR1 and CDR2: SGHTA and FQGNSA. The CDR3 has 14 residues. V gave up 4 bases and J gave up 4 bases; unmatched junction bases: 5. The complete variable domain, with remaining parts taken from reference TRBV7-2 and TRBJ1-1, reads GAGVSQSPSNKVTEKGKDVELRCDPISGHTALYWYRQSLGQGLEFLIYFQGNSAPDKSGLPSDRFSAERTGGSVSTLTIQRTQQEDSAVYLCASSSQGAGTEAFFGQGTRLTVV.

This clone was found once. The chain employs TRBV6-6 and TRBJ1-4; D call uncertain. V lost 2 bases and J 4 bases, leaving 14 bases between the germline ends. Germline V gene sequence: CDR1 MNHNY, CDR2 SVGAGI (reference sequence). This CDR3 has 16 residues. CDR3: CASSYRTPTLNEKLFF. As DNA, the CDR3 is TGTGCCAGCAGTTACCGGACGCCCACCCTTAATGAAAAACTGTTTTTT.

This clone was detected once. CDR3 sequence (DNA): TGTGCCAGCAGAAGAGGAGGGGGCAGGGATCGGTCCTACGAGCAGTACTTC. Translating it yields CASRRGGGRDRSYEQYF. V is TRBV27 and J is TRBJ2-7, with D maybe TRBD1 (7 bases). Germline V gene data show CDR1 as MNHEY and CDR2 as SMNVEV (reference sequence). The V gene lost 6 bases and the J gene lost 1 base, with 22 bases spanning the gap. The length of the CDR3 is 17 residues.

This clone was recorded once. This chain joins TRBV14 and TRBJ2-1; 11 nucleotides align to TRBD2. Germline V gene data show CDR1 as SGHDN and CDR2 as FVKESK. V was clipped by 0 bases and J by 10 bases; unmatched bases: 8. The CDR3 covers 16 residues. This CDR3 reads CASSQETSSGRREQFF. The CDR3 DNA is TGTGCCAGCAGCCAAGAAACGTCTAGCGGGAGGCGGGAGCAGTTCTTC.

J is TRBJ2-5 and V is TRBV7-9, with TRBD2 identical over 7 bases. Germline CDR1 and CDR2: SEHNR and FQNEAQ (reference sequence). There are 15 residues in the CDR3. The V segment lost 5 bases and the J segment 5 bases; nucleotides outside the gene matches: 11. CDR3: CASSPMGGKEETQYF. The CDR3 DNA sequence: TGTGCCAGCAGCCCGATGGGAGGGAAGGAGGAGACCCAGTACTTC.

V gene TRBV28 combines with J gene TRBJ1-3; D is possibly TRBD1 (5 bases). Germline V gives CDR1 MDHEN, CDR2 SYDVKM. The CDR3 sequence is 15 residues long. Trimming shortened V by 3 bases and J by 2 bases, and 11 bases separated the two germline ends. The CDR3 bases are TGTGCCAGCAGTTTCCCCAGGGCCACTGGAAACACCATATATTTT. Translating it yields CASSFPRATGNTIYF.

The rearrangement links TRBV6-1 to TRBJ2-7; D unresolved. There are 13 residues in the CDR3. The germline V gene has CDR1 MNHNS and CDR2 SASEGT. V shed 1 base and J shed 3 bases, with 7 bases lying between them. The CDR3, as DNA: TGTGCCAGCAGTGAAGGTCAATTCTACGAGCAGTACTTC. Protein: CASSEGQFYEQYF.

The rearrangement joins TRBV6-6 to TRBJ1-1; 7 nucleotides align to TRBD1. The germline V gene encodes CDR1 MNHNY and CDR2 SVGAGI (reference sequence). V lost 2 bases and J lost 7; bases outside the gene matches: 4. There are 13 residues in the CDR3. CDR3 in amino acids: CASSYRTGLEAFF. CDR3 nucleotide sequence: TGTGCCAGCAGTTACCGGACAGGTCTTGAAGCTTTCTTT.

This chain uses TRBV7-9 with TRBJ2-7, with D perhaps matching TRBD2 (6 bases). The CDR3 is made up of 14 amino acids. CDR1 and CDR2 from the germline V gene are SEHNR and FQNEAQ (reference sequence). The V end lost 3 bases, the J end lost 5 bases, and 14 bases lay between the germline ends. CDR3 residues: CASSLAGPLDEQYF. CDR3 coding DNA: TGTGCCAGCAGCTTGGCGGGGCCACTGGACGAGCAGTACTTC.

The V and J genes are TRBV30 and TRBJ2-1, with 7 bases that match TRBD2. The CDR3 is 16 amino acids. V shed 3 bases, J shed 3 bases, and the junction held 11 bases outside the gene matches. The germline V gene encodes CDR1 GTSNPN and CDR2 SVGIG (reference sequence). The CDR3: CAWSPPRSGVYNEQFF. CDR3 in DNA: TGTGCCTGGAGCCCCCCGCGAAGCGGGGTCTACAATGAGCAGTTCTTC.

The genes are TRBV9 and TRBJ2-7; D unresolved. Germline CDR1 reads SGDLS; CDR2 reads YYNGEE. V lost 3 bases and J 7 bases, leaving 14 bases between the germline ends. The length of the CDR3 is 13 residues. The DNA for the CDR3 is TGTGCCAGCAGCGCCCCGGTAGAGCAGGAGCAGTACTTC. It specifies CASSAPVEQEQYF.

This chain joins TRBV15 and TRBJ1-5; D is perhaps TRBD1 (6 bases). CDR3 size: 13 residues. The germline CDR1 and CDR2 sequences are LNHNV and YYDKDF (reference sequence). V lost 5 bases, J lost 7 bases, and 12 bases lay in between. CDR3 coding DNA: TGTGCCACCAGCGGGGGCAGATACCAGCCCCAGCATTTT. Protein product: CATSGGRYQPQHF.

V usage is TRBV14 and J usage is TRBJ1-2; D perhaps matches TRBD1 (5 bases). Germline CDR1 and CDR2: SGHDN and FVKESK. The CDR3 extends over 16 amino acids. With 0 bases removed from V and 4 bases from J, the gap between germline ends came to 15 bases. The CDR3 reads CASSQDRRGRVYGYTF. The CDR3 DNA reads as TGTGCCAGCAGCCAAGATAGAAGGGGAAGAGTCTATGGCTACACCTTC. The full variable domain, in which reference TRBV14 and TRBJ1-2 provide the parts outside the CDR3, is EAGVTQFPSHSVIEKGQTVTLRCDPISGHDNLYWYRRVMGKEIKFLLHFVKESKQDESGMPNNRFLAERTGGTYSTLKVQPAELEDSGVYFCASSQDRRGRVYGYTFGSGTRLTVV.

The V call is TRBV10-2, the J call TRBJ2-5; TRBD2 aligns across 8 bases. From germline, CDR1 is WSHSY and CDR2 SAAADI. V lost 3 bases and J lost 2; bases outside the gene matches: 5. The CDR3 is 15 residues long. CDR3 sequence: CASSEKRGPQETQYF. DNA for the CDR3: TGCGCCAGCAGTGAAAAGCGGGGGCCTCAAGAGACCCAGTACTTC.

V is TRBV30 and J is TRBJ2-1, with 7 bases matching TRBD2. Trimming cost V 7 bases and J 4 bases; bases outside gene matches: 10. The V gene's germline CDR1 is GTSNPN and CDR2 SVGIG (reference sequence). The CDR3 sequence is 14 residues long. CDR3 amino acids: CAYRLAGAYNEQFF. CDR3 DNA sequence: TGTGCCTACCGGTTGGCGGGAGCTTACAATGAGCAGTTCTTC.

The chain carries TRBV6-5 and TRBJ1-2, with 7 bases fitting TRBD1. The CDR3 has 14 residues. Trimming at V came to 1 base and at J to 6 bases, leaving 5 bases not matched to a gene. Per the germline V gene, CDR1 is MNHEY and CDR2 is SVGAGI. The DNA of the CDR3 is TGTGCCAGCAGTTACTTCGACAGGGCGGATGGCTACACCTTC. Amino acid sequence: CASSYFDRADGYTF.

Comments on this clone: Other DNA sequences in the sample encode the same CDR3. V is TRBV18 and J is TRBJ2-7, with unresolved D. The germline CDR1 and CDR2 sequences are KGHSH and LQKENI. This CDR3 comprises 11 residues. V lost 4 bases and J lost 4, with 5 bases in between. DNA for the CDR3: TGTGCCAGCTCACTGGGTTACGAGCAGTACTTC. Protein product: CASSLGYEQYF. Full variable domain (rest looked up from reference TRBV18 and TRBJ2-7): NAGVMQNPRHLVRRRGQEARLRCSPMKGHSHVYWYRQLPEEGLKFMVYLQKENIIDESGMPKERFSAEFPKEGPSILRIQQVVRGDSAAYFCASSLGYEQYFGPGTRLTVT.

This chain links TRBV28 with TRBJ1-1; D is uncertain. V dropped 2 bases and J dropped 6 bases, with 10 bases sitting between them. Germline CDR1 reads MDHEN; CDR2 reads SYDVKM. CDR3 size: 13 residues. This CDR3 is CASSLKAVPEAFF. CDR3 nucleotides: TGTGCCAGCAGTTTAAAGGCAGTCCCTGAAGCTTTCTTT.

This CDR3 reads CASSPLPQPGRGADTQYF. In DNA form, the CDR3 reads TGTGCCAGCAGCCCCCTCCCCCAGCCGGGGCGTGGGGCAGATACGCAGTATTTT. The genes are TRBV11-2 and TRBJ2-3; D may correspond to TRBD1 or TRBD2 (5 bases each). Trimming shortened V by 5 bases and J by 4 bases, and 25 bases separated the two germline ends. Germline CDR1 SGHAT, CDR2 FQNNGV. This CDR3 has 18 amino acids.

The rearrangement joins TRBV4-1 to TRBJ1-4; 8 bases match TRBD1. The CDR3 consists of 14 residues. Germline CDR1 reads MGHRA; CDR2 reads YSYEKL. V dropped 2 bases and J dropped 10; count of bases not matched to a gene: 6. The CDR3 sequence is CASSQPGQAGKLFF. The CDR3 DNA follows: TGCGCCAGCAGCCAACCGGGACAGGCGGGAAAACTGTTTTTT.